The T cell receptor beta chain described here comes from a study of CD8+ T cells in alopecia areata. Overall study context: A regimen of oral tofacitinib, 5 to 10 mg twice daily, was given to treated patients.

V was clipped by 5 bases and J by 0 bases, with 24 bases between them. The germline CDR1 and CDR2 sequences are SEHNR and FQNEAQ (reference sequence). The CDR3 contains 19 residues. cDNA prepared by RNA extraction and subsequent reverse transcription served as the template for sequencing. TCRdb keeps only in-frame clones here, not all; method: immunoSEQ multiplex PCR. The data show 100,000 to 150,000 clones, about 50% seen once. There are a few counts of this clone. This TCR was sampled from a human donor with alopecia areata. V usage is TRBV7-9 and J usage is TRBJ2-3; perhaps TRBD2 as D (7 bases). The sample here was CD8+ T cells sorted from blood, taken at week 0. The CDR3, as DNA: TGTGCCAGCAGCGACCCTTTTAGGGGGGGCCAATCTAGCACAGATACGCAGTATTTT. Translating gives CASSDPFRGGQSSTDTQYF.